A selection of T cell receptor beta chains follows, all from one sample in a study of T-cell memory formation after mild COVID-19. TCRdb analysed the 5' RACE reads with MiXCR anew, one entry per CDR3 protein. The data show under 300,000 distinct CDR3 sequences, with over 7% seen just once and about 20% held by the top ten. Sequenced input: PBMCs or a T cell subset sorted from them (not recorded which). The receptor set was obtained from a man aged 18 to 30 who had mild COVID-19 (a few samples of this study predate the infection). Cell type and time point are not known. CDR3s include the opening cysteine and the closing phenylalanine or tryptophan. The order of the fields is D gene, V gene, J gene, clone size, CDR3 protein, CDR3 DNA. D genes are given only for firm matches. Some rows mark clone size as missing; the rest say once, few, many or name a class of expanded clone.

>TRBD2|TRBV20-1|TRBJ2-5|few
CSATWTSNQETQYF
TGCAGTGCTACCTGGACTAGCAACCAAGAGACCCAGTACTTC
>-|TRBV25-1|TRBJ1-2|-
CASSGGGFYGYTF
TGTGCCAGCAGCGGCGGGGGTTTCTATGGCTACACCTTC
>-|TRBV4-3|TRBJ1-1|-
CVSSQGGDTEAFF
TGCGTCAGCAGCCAAGGAGGGGACACTGAAGCTTTCTTT
>-|TRBV7-9|TRBJ1-1|-
CASSLDGDWTEAFF
TGTGCCAGCAGCTTAGACGGGGATTGGACTGAAGCTTTCTTT
>-|TRBV19|TRBJ2-1|-
CATQSTGYNEQFF
TGTGCCACTCAGAGTACGGGGTACAATGAGCAGTTCTTC
>-|TRBV4-1|TRBJ1-2|-
CASGQTEPGLANYGYTF
TGCGCCAGCGGTCAGACTGAACCCGGGCTGGCTAACTATGGCTACACCTTC
>TRBD2|TRBV5-4|TRBJ2-1|-
CASSWGTSDYNEQFF
TGTGCCAGCAGCTGGGGGACTAGCGATTACAATGAGCAGTTCTTC
>-|TRBV6-2/TRBV6-3|TRBJ2-3|many
CASSYRTRAPRADTQYF
TGTGCCAGCAGCTACCGGACCAGAGCTCCTCGGGCAGATACGCAGTATTTT
>-|TRBV5-1|TRBJ2-1|few
CASSLQGLREQFF
TGCGCCAGCAGCTTGCAAGGGTTAAGGGAGCAGTTCTTC
>TRBD2|TRBV4-2|TRBJ2-3|many
CASSQDMSGGADTQYF
TGTGCCAGCAGCCAAGATATGAGCGGGGGAGCAGATACGCAGTATTTT
>-|TRBV5-5|TRBJ1-2|-
CASTDGRVYGYTF
TGTGCCAGCACCGACGGACGGGTCTACGGCTACACCTTC
>TRBD2|TRBV4-2|TRBJ2-7|few
CASSHPSGAANYEQYF
TGTGCCAGCAGCCATCCCAGCGGGGCGGCTAACTACGAGCAGTACTTC
>TRBD1|TRBV20-1|TRBJ1-1|many
CSARGDRGGTEAFF
TGCAGTGCTAGAGGGGACAGGGGGGGGACTGAAGCTTTCTTT
>TRBD2|TRBV3-1|TRBJ2-5|-
CASSRSPQTSRYYQETQYF
TGTGCCAGCAGCCGCAGTCCTCAGACTAGCCGATATTACCAAGAGACCCAGTACTTC
>-|TRBV19|TRBJ1-6|-
CASSRGDNSPLHF
TGTGCCAGTAGTCGAGGGGATAATTCACCCCTCCACTTT
>-|TRBV3-1|TRBJ1-2|-
CASSRLYGYTF
TGTGCCAGCAGCCGACTCTATGGCTACACCTTC
>TRBD2|TRBV4-3|TRBJ2-1|many
CASSRLAGRTGSYNEQFF
TGCGCCAGCAGCCGCCTAGCGGGGAGAACGGGCTCCTACAATGAGCAGTTCTTC
>-|TRBV6-5|TRBJ2-1|many
CASSFAGRLEQFF
TGTGCCAGCAGTTTCGCAGGGCGATTGGAGCAGTTCTTC
>-|TRBV28|TRBJ1-1|-
CASRMTPDTEAFF
TGTGCCAGCAGGATGACTCCGGACACTGAAGCTTTCTTT
>TRBD1|TRBV5-1|TRBJ1-6|-
CASSPGTGLANSPLHF
TGCGCCAGCAGCCCCGGGACAGGGCTAGCGAATTCACCCCTCCACTTT
>TRBD1|TRBV25-1|TRBJ2-1|few
CASSETGTGEGTEQFF
TGTGCCAGCAGTGAAACCGGGACAGGGGAAGGAACTGAGCAGTTCTTC
>-|TRBV7-3|TRBJ2-1|few
CASSLEGPSSEQFF
TGTGCCAGCAGCTTAGAGGGGCCGAGTAGTGAGCAGTTCTTC
>-|TRBV4-1|TRBJ1-5|many
CASSPRWVSNQPQHF
TGCGCCAGCAGCCCCCGCTGGGTTAGCAATCAGCCCCAGCATTTT
>TRBD1|TRBV12-5|TRBJ2-1|few
CASGPGQGAPNEQFF
TGTGCTAGTGGCCCAGGACAGGGGGCGCCTAATGAGCAGTTCTTC
>-|TRBV3-1|TRBJ2-7|-
CASRIEQYF
TGTGCCAGCAGAATCGAGCAGTACTTC
>-|TRBV24-1|TRBJ2-1|many
CATSDTLRQPSTSYNEQFF
TGTGCCACCAGTGATACACTCCGGCAGCCCTCCACCTCCTACAATGAGCAGTTCTTC
>-|TRBV24-1|TRBJ2-1|few
CATSSLAIDEQFF
TGTGCCACCAGTAGCCTAGCAATCGATGAGCAGTTCTTC
>-|TRBV6-1|TRBJ1-2|many
CASSEVRLGYTF
TGTGCCAGCAGTGAAGTCAGGCTCGGCTACACCTTC
>-|TRBV9|TRBJ1-4|few
CASSTSADTNEKLFF
TGTGCCAGCAGCACGTCAGCTGATACTAATGAAAAACTGTTTTTT
>-|TRBV11-2|TRBJ2-5|few
CASSLNLGAGETQYF
TGTGCCAGCAGCTTAAATCTGGGGGCTGGGGAGACCCAGTACTTC
>-|TRBV5-1|TRBJ2-6|-
CASSLGSAAGANVLTF
TGCGCCAGCAGCTTGGGGTCGGCGGCTGGGGCCAACGTCCTGACTTTC
>-|TRBV7-4|TRBJ2-3|many
CASSLVFVPPGYF
TGTGCCAGCAGCTTAGTATTTGTGCCTCCGGGATATTTT
>TRBD2|TRBV25-1|TRBJ2-2|few
CASSTGEASGGEELFF
TGTGCCAGCAGTACCGGGGAGGCTAGCGGGGGGGAGGAGCTGTTTTTT
>-|TRBV24-1|TRBJ1-5|-
CATGEWYSNQPQHF
TGTGCCACCGGAGAGTGGTATAGCAATCAGCCCCAGCATTTT
>-|TRBV7-9|TRBJ1-1|few
CASSLIGRMNTEAFF
TGTGCCAGCAGCTTAATTGGACGGATGAACACTGAAGCTTTCTTT
>-|TRBV2|TRBJ2-1|many
CASSVVVEQFF
TGTGCCAGCAGTGTGGTGGTTGAGCAGTTCTTC
>-|TRBV7-8|TRBJ1-1|-
CASSPLSGSTEAFF
TGTGCCAGCAGCCCCTTGTCGGGGAGCACTGAAGCTTTCTTT
>-|TRBV2|TRBJ2-1|many
CASSFPNEQFF
TGTGCCAGCAGTTTTCCCAATGAGCAGTTCTTC
>TRBD1|TRBV5-6|TRBJ2-7|few
CASSPGTATYEQYF
TGTGCCAGCAGCCCTGGGACAGCTACCTACGAGCAGTACTTC
>-|TRBV20-1|TRBJ2-1|few
CSARGGGLNEQFF
TGCAGTGCTAGAGGCGGGGGCCTGAATGAGCAGTTCTTC